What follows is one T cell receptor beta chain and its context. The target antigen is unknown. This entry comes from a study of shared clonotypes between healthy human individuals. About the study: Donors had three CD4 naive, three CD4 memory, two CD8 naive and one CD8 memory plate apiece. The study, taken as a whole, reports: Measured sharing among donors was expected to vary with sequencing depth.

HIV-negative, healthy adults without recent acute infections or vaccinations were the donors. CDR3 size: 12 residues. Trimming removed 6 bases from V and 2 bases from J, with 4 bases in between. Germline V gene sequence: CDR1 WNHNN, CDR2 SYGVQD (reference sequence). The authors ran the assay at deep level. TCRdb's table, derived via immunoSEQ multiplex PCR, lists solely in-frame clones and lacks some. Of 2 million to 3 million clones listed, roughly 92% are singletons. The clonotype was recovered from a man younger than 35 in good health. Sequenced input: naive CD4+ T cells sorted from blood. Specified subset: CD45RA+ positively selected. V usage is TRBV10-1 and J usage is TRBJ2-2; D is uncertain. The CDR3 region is CASSGNTGELFF. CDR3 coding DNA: TGCGCCAGCAGCGGCAACACCGGGGAGCTGTTTTTT.